Below are 8 T cell receptor beta chains sequenced from a single sample in a study of shared clonotypes between healthy human individuals. Assay: immunoSEQ multiplex PCR; the TCRdb copy retains only in-frame clones and omits some. This sample has 2 million to 2.5 million clones, with 80% to 95% found just once. The sequenced material came from naive CD4+ T cells from PBMCs. The subset was: CD45RA+ positively selected. All receptors derive from a man between 18 and 29 years old in good health. Some clones in this sample may be carry-over from other donors' samples.

This sequence joins TRBV11-2 and TRBJ2-1; a possible D gene is TRBD2 (5 bases). This CDR3 is built from 15 residues. Germline V gene lookup returns CDR1 SGHAT and CDR2 FQNNGV. V lost 0 bases and J lost 10, with 16 bases in between. CDR3 protein: CASSLETAYSDEQFF. The DNA for the CDR3 is TGTGCCAGCAGCTTAGAGACTGCCTATAGCGACGAGCAGTTCTTC.

The chain recombines TRBV10-3 with TRBJ2-7, with D unresolved. Germline CDR1 reads ENHRY; CDR2 reads SYGVKD. The CDR3 consists of 14 residues. Trimming took off 0 bases at V and 4 bases at J, with 10 bases between the two ends. The CDR3 here is CAISESGSKYEQYF. The DNA for the CDR3 is TGTGCCATCAGTGAGTCTGGTTCGAAGTACGAGCAGTACTTC.

Regarding this clone: Other DNA sequences from this sample encode an identical CDR3 as well. The rearrangement uses TRBV5-1 and TRBJ1-3; D remains ambiguous. CDR3 length: 13 amino acids. The germline V gene encodes CDR1 SGHRS and CDR2 YFSETQ. V lost 4 bases and J 2 bases, leaving 7 bases between the germline ends. CDR3 DNA sequence: TGCGCCAGCAGCCAAGGAACTGGAAACACCATATATTTT. As protein: CASSQGTGNTIYF.

The chain uses TRBV30 and TRBJ2-7; 9 nucleotides agree with TRBD2. Germline V gives CDR1 GTSNPN, CDR2 SVGIG (reference sequence). V lost 2 bases to trimming and J lost 2 bases; unmatched junction nucleotides: 4. This CDR3 spans 14 amino acids. The CDR3 loop reads CAWSLTSGTYEQYF. CDR3 nucleotides: TGTGCCTGGAGTTTGACTAGCGGAACCTACGAGCAGTACTTC.

The chain carries TRBV28 and TRBJ2-1; 9 positions match TRBD2. V dropped 5 bases and J dropped 8; count of bases not matched to a gene: 13. Germline assignment: CDR1 MDHEN and CDR2 SYDVKM. The CDR3 consists of 16 residues. The CDR3 spells CASSAPGTSNLDEQFF. The CDR3, as DNA: TGTGCCAGCAGTGCCCCCGGGACTAGCAATTTAGATGAGCAGTTCTTC.

CDR3: CASSSGPTYEQYF. CDR3 nucleotide sequence: TGCGCCAGCAGCTCCGGGCCGACCTACGAGCAGTACTTC. V and J are TRBV5-1 and TRBJ2-5; D not certain. The J call could be wrong; TRBJ2-7 is a better fit for the DNA end. The CDR3 is 13 amino acids. Germline V gene sequence: CDR1 SGHRS, CDR2 YFSETQ.

This clone has a single count. V is TRBV15 and J is TRBJ2-1; D call uncertain. V was shortened by 2 bases and J by 0 bases, with 14 bases between the two germline ends. This CDR3 region has 17 residues. Per the germline V gene, CDR1 is LNHNV and CDR2 is YYDKDF (reference sequence). The CDR3 nucleotides are TGTGCCACCAGCAGACACTCCGCCATAAGCTCCTACAATGAGCAGTTCTTC. The encoded protein is CATSRHSAISSYNEQFF.

The CDR3 loop reads CSAAGNTGELFF. The CDR3 nucleotides read TGCAGCGCCGCGGGGAACACCGGGGAGCTGTTTTTT. The genes are TRBV29-1 and TRBJ2-2; TRBD2 might be the D (5 bases). V lost 7 bases, J lost 1 base, and 7 bases lay in between. The CDR3 length is 12 residues. In germline, CDR1 is SQVTM, CDR2 ANQGSEA.